These T cell receptor beta chains were read from a single sample in a study of CDR3 diversity in severe acne. TCRdb called the PCR reads again in MiXCR, with one record for every CDR3 protein. The data contain about 98,000 distinct CDR3 sequences, around 53% of them singletons. The material sequenced was blood. These TCRs come from a male donor with acne. Each CDR3 is given with its conserved first and last residue. A D gene is named only where the DNA matches it firmly. A row's size may be missing; if present it is once, few, many or a size class.

>TRBJ1-4|NA|TRBV9|TRBD1
CASSTLDRGPDSEELFF
TGTGCCAGCAGCACCCTGGACAGGGGGCCGGATAGTGAAGAACTGTTTTTT
>TRBJ2-7|NA|TRBV7-3|NA
CASSFYICSASAPSEQYF
NA
>TRBJ2-5|many|TRBV7-6|NA
CASSLYRTDARETQYF
TGTGCCAGCAGCTTATACCGGACGGACGCCAGGGAGACCCAGTACTTC
>TRBJ1-6|NA|TRBV15|NA
CATSRPNSPLHF
TGTGCCACCAGCAGACCTAATTCCCCCCTCCACTTT
>TRBJ2-2|NA|TRBV10-3|TRBD1
CAIREGQGDTGELFF
TGTGCCATCAGGGAAGGACAGGGTGACACCGGGGAGCTGTTTTTT
>TRBJ2-6|once|TRBV7-9|NA
CASSVRFRTTYSGANVLTF
TGTGCCAGCAGCGTTAGGTTCCGGACAACCTACTCTGGGGCCAACGTCCTGACTTTC
>TRBJ2-2|few|TRBV5-1|NA
CASRPGRTGELFF
TGCGCCAGCAGGCCAGGGAGAACCGGGGAGCTGTTTTTT
>TRBJ2-5|NA|TRBV7-2|NA
CASSLGGGTETQYF
TGTGCCAGCAGCTTAGGTGGGGGGACGGAGACCCAGTACTTC
>TRBJ2-1|many|TRBV4-2|NA
CASSQDGDPRNEQFF
TGTGCCAGCAGCCAAGATGGGGACCCGCGAAATGAGCAGTTCTTC
>TRBJ2-1|NA|TRBV7-6|NA
CASSNPGAASYNEQFF
TGTGCCAGCAGCAATCCCGGGGCGGCATCCTACAATGAGCAGTTCTTC
>TRBJ2-3|NA|TRBV9|TRBD2
CASSHGLAGFTDTQYF
TGCGCCAGCAGCCACGGACTAGCGGGATTCACAGATACGCAGTATTTT
>TRBJ1-4|NA|TRBV20-1|NA
CSARVSGVTNEKLFF
TGCAGTGCTAGAGTGTCAGGGGTCACTAATGAAAAACTGTTTTTT
>TRBJ1-3|NA|TRBV6-6|NA
CASTLGNTIYF
TGTGCCAGCACCTTGGGAAACACCATATATTTT
>TRBJ2-1|many|TRBV4-1|TRBD1
CASSRPLRGNNEQFF
TGCGCCAGCAGCCGCCCTCTCAGGGGGAACAATGAGCAGTTCTTC
>TRBJ1-1|many|TRBV18|NA
CASSPRDLPGDTEAFF
TGTGCCAGCTCACCACGTGACTTACCAGGGGACACTGAAGCTTTCTTT
>TRBJ1-2|many|TRBV5-6|NA
CASSAMGQIYGYTF
TGTGCCAGCAGCGCCATGGGGCAGATTTATGGCTACACCTTC
>TRBJ2-1|NA|TRBV2|NA
CASRSPREINEQLF
TGTGCCAGCAGATCGCCGAGGGAGATCAATGAGCAGCTCTTC
>TRBJ2-3|NA|TRBV9|NA
CASSVRGRDTQYF
TGTGCCAGCAGCGTACGAGGGAGGGATACGCAGTATTTT
>TRBJ1-5|NA|TRBV12-3/TRBV12-4|NA
CASSPERGQPQHF
TGTGCCAGCAGTCCAGAGCGGGGACAGCCCCAGCATTTT
>TRBJ1-2|NA|TRBV7-6|TRBD1
CASSRTGGGYGYTF
TGTGCCAGCAGCCGGACAGGGGGCGGCTATGGCTACACCTTC
>TRBJ1-5|NA|TRBV19|NA
CASSRNRLAGGSYNEPQHF
TGTGCCAGCAGTAGAAATCGACTAGCGGGAGGGTCCTACAATGAGCCCCAGCATTTT
>TRBJ2-7|medium-sized|TRBV29-1|NA
CSVMEGSYEQYF
TGCAGCGTAATGGAGGGATCCTACGAGCAGTACTTC
>TRBJ2-2|medium-sized|TRBV9|TRBD1
CASGTTGLEAGELFF
TGTGCCAGCGGGACGACAGGGCTCGAGGCCGGGGAGCTGTTTTTT
>TRBJ2-3|medium-sized|TRBV15|NA
CATRLADTQYF
TGTGCCACCAGACTAGCAGATACGCAGTATTTT
>TRBJ1-1|NA|TRBV20-1|TRBD1
CSASNRIGTGEAFF
TGCAGTGCTAGCAACCGAATCGGGACAGGTGAAGCTTTCTTT
>TRBJ2-5|NA|TRBV24-1|TRBD2
CATSAGLAGRQETQYF
TGTGCCACCAGCGCTGGACTAGCGGGCCGACAAGAGACCCAGTACTTC
>TRBJ1-6|NA|TRBV7-9|NA
CASSRDLRPLHF
TGTGCCAGCAGCCGAGACCTACGGCCCCTCCACTTT
>TRBJ2-3|NA|TRBV7-9|NA
CASLELYSNQPQYF
TGTGCCAGCTTAGAACTATATAGCAATCAGCCCCAGTATTTT